The 8 T cell receptor beta chains reported below all come from one sample, sequenced in a study of shared clonotypes between healthy human individuals. Measured with immunoSEQ multiplex PCR; TCRdb has only the in-frame clones, and not every one. The sample comprises more than 2,000,000 clones, over 85% of which are singletons, and 0.39% rests with the top ten. The sample consisted of naive CD4+ T cells from PBMCs. As to subset: CD45RA+ positively selected. These receptors were collected from a man aged 18 to 35 in good health. Some clones in this sample may be carry-over from other donors' samples.

The CDR3 sequence is CASSLIGSLGAGYTF. The DNA of the CDR3 is TGTGCCAGCAGCTTAATAGGCAGCCTAGGCGCTGGCTACACCTTC. The V and J genes are TRBV11-2 and TRBJ1-2; D gene unclear. V lost 2 bases and J lost 7, with 17 bases in between. Germline CDR1 and CDR2: SGHAT and FQNNGV. CDR3 length: 15 amino acids.

This chain joins TRBV7-9 and TRBJ2-1, with D perhaps TRBD1 or TRBD2 (5 bases each). Germline V gives CDR1 SEHNR, CDR2 FQNEAQ (reference sequence). The CDR3 sequence is 16 residues long. V shed 5 bases and J shed 0 bases, with 14 bases lying between them. The CDR3 DNA is TGTGCCAGCAGCCCCCGGGACGCAAGCTCCTACAATGAGCAGTTCTTC. Translation: CASSPRDASSYNEQFF.

V gene TRBV6-6 combines with J gene TRBJ2-7; 10 bases line up with TRBD2. Germline CDR1 reads MNHNY; CDR2 reads SVGAGI (reference sequence). The CDR3 has 12 amino acids. Losses at the gene ends were 10 bases for V and 7 bases for J; bases not matched to a gene: 7. The CDR3 nucleotides are TGTGCCACCATGACTAGCGGGTTTGAGCAGTACTTC. Protein sequence: CATMTSGFEQYF.

The rearrangement uses TRBV7-9 and TRBJ2-1; a possible D gene is TRBD2 (5 bases). Germline lookup yields CDR1 SEHNR and CDR2 FQNEAQ (reference sequence). The CDR3 sequence is 12 residues long. V gave up 1 base and J gave up 15 bases, with 13 bases separating them. The CDR3 sequence is CASSLDRGEGFF. The CDR3 DNA sequence: TGTGCCAGCAGCTTAGACCGGGGTGAAGGGTTCTTC.

The chain combines TRBV11-3 with TRBJ2-2; no reliable D call. Trimming stripped 3 bases from V and 7 bases from J, with 15 bases between. Germline CDR1 SGHNT, CDR2 YENEEA. CDR3 length equals 15 residues. The CDR3 DNA reads TGTGCCAGCAGCTTGGATGGCCAGTACGGCGGGGAGCTGTTTTTT. This sequence encodes CASSLDGQYGGELFF.

The table lists this clone with a count of one. The chain uses TRBV11-2 and TRBJ1-6; D ambiguous. CDR1 is SGHAT, CDR2 FQNNGV, per germline. Trimming cost V 4 bases and J 10 bases, with 20 bases left between them. The CDR3 runs 16 residues. The CDR3 region is CASSSPRGPKGSPLHF. The DNA for the CDR3 is TGTGCCAGCAGCTCCCCCCGGGGTCCTAAGGGATCACCCCTCCACTTT.

The chain uses TRBV11-2 and TRBJ2-4; 8 bases fit TRBD2. CDR3 length: 14 amino acids. V shed 5 bases, J shed 5 bases, and the junction held 5 bases outside the gene matches. Germline-derived CDR1 and CDR2 are SGHAT and FQNNGV. The CDR3 region has the DNA TGTGCCAGCAGCCACGGGGGGGACCAAAACATTCAGTACTTC. As protein: CASSHGGDQNIQYF.

The chain couples TRBV29-1 to TRBJ1-1; a possible D gene is TRBD1 (6 bases). The germline V and J ends were trimmed by 0 bases and 7 bases, with 18 bases remaining between them. Germline CDR1 and CDR2: SQVTM and ANQGSEA. The CDR3 contains 15 residues. The CDR3 reads CSVEERGDDGNEAFF. Here the CDR3 DNA reads TGCAGCGTTGAAGAGAGGGGGGATGATGGAAATGAAGCTTTCTTT.